This record covers a single TCR beta chain. Using immunoSEQ multiplex PCR, the repertoire was profiled, and TCRdb retains in-frame clones only, with some absent. The table has 110,000 or so clones, around 90% seen once. After removal of 4 bases from V and 1 base from J, the junction contained 3 bases not matched to a gene. This CDR3 is 14 amino acids long. Germline CDR1 reads SGHNT; CDR2 reads YYREEE (reference sequence). These data originate in a study of T cells after somatic rescue of genetic block. The sequenced sample consisted of peripheral blood mononuclear cells (PBMCs). V gene TRBV5-4 combines with J gene TRBJ2-5; 8 bases are a match to TRBD2. The source of this sequence is a young woman. This chain's CDR3 is CASSIAGIQETQYF. The DNA of the CDR3 is TGTGCCAGCAGCATAGCGGGGATCCAAGAGACCCAGTACTTC.